The 20 T cell receptor beta chains below were found in one sample sequenced in a study of cytomegalovirus exposure and HLA in healthy donors. Primers: 60 Vbeta forward and 13 Jbeta reverse. Generated by immunoSEQ multiplex PCR, the TCRdb table keeps only in-frame clones and is missing some. The table includes some 90,000 clones, approximately 75% detected once. The specimen was PBMCs. The receptors shown here come from a woman in her 70s in good health and CMV-seropositive.

The gene calls are TRBV6-5 and TRBJ1-5; 7 nucleotides match TRBD1. In germline, CDR1 is MNHEY, CDR2 SVGAGI. This CDR3 contains 14 residues. J gave up 4 bases and V 6 bases, and 6 bases lay outside the gene matches. CDR3 DNA: TGTGCCAGCAGCCGACAGGGTGGAAATCAGCCCCAGCATTTT. It encodes CASSRQGGNQPQHF.

The rearrangement joins TRBV28 to TRBJ2-3; D is perhaps TRBD2 (5 bases). The CDR3 is 17 amino acids. Germline-derived CDR1 and CDR2 are MDHEN and SYDVKM. V was pared by 5 bases and J by 2 bases, with 20 bases between. The CDR3 loop reads CASSLDPLGAYTDTQYF. In DNA, the CDR3 is TGTGCCAGCAGTCTCGACCCGCTGGGAGCTTACACAGATACGCAGTATTTT.

A few counts support this clone. CDR3 DNA sequence: TGTGCCAGCTCACGACCCCTAGTTCGGTACGAGCAGTACTTC. Protein product: CASSRPLVRYEQYF. V usage is TRBV18 and J usage is TRBJ2-7, with D unclear. V lost 4 bases, J lost 4 bases, and 14 bases lay in between. This CDR3 is 14 amino acids long. Looked up from germline, CDR1 is KGHSH and CDR2 is LQKENI.

The chain uses TRBV5-4 and TRBJ2-5, with 8 bases fitting TRBD2. The CDR3 is made up of 16 amino acids. J lost 2 bases, V lost 4 bases, and 10 bases had no gene match. The germline V gene has CDR1 SGHNT and CDR2 YYREEE (reference sequence). The CDR3: CASSPGAGGRQETQYF. As DNA, the CDR3 is TGTGCCAGCAGCCCGGGGGCGGGGGGACGACAAGAGACCCAGTACTTC.

This clone was recorded a few times. The CDR3 DNA is TGTGCCAGCAGCTTAGGGCGACAGGGTAGGTCGCTTTCACCCCTCCACTTT. Its translation: CASSLGRQGRSLSPLHF. The rearrangement joins TRBV7-2 to TRBJ1-6, with 7 bases fitting TRBD1. CDR3 length: 17 amino acids. Looked up from germline, CDR1 is SGHTA and CDR2 is FQGNSA. The trim removed 1 base at V and 9 bases at J, leaving 12 bases unmatched.

This clone was counted a few times. The J gene is TRBJ2-3, the V gene TRBV19; D gene uncertain. V was shortened by 1 base and J by 3 bases, with 8 bases between the two germline ends. This CDR3 spans 14 amino acids. Germline V CDR1 and CDR2: LNHDA, SQIVND (reference sequence). The CDR3 region has the DNA TGTGCCAGTAGTATAGGCGGTCGAACAGATACGCAGTATTTT. It translates to CASSIGGRTDTQYF.

The chain couples TRBV23-1 to TRBJ2-2, with D tentatively TRBD2 (5 bases). TRBV23-1 is flagged as an ORF with uncertain function. The CDR3 totals 19 residues. Trimming removed 2 bases at V and 0 bases at J, with 19 bases between. The CDR3 reads CASSQMPVGRGPNTGELFF. The CDR3 nucleotides read TGCGCCAGCAGTCAAATGCCCGTGGGCAGAGGGCCGAACACCGGGGAGCTGTTTTTT.

The chain couples TRBV27 to TRBJ1-5, with D unresolved. CDR3 length equals 13 residues. Germline CDR1 MNHEY, CDR2 SMNVEV (reference sequence). V was shortened by 8 bases and J by 5 bases, with 13 bases between the two germline ends. CDR3 protein: CASRRFLDQPQHF. DNA for the CDR3: TGTGCCAGCCGGAGATTCCTTGATCAGCCCCAGCATTTT.

CDR3 in amino acids: CASSLPGSYNEQFF. The CDR3 DNA sequence: TGTGCCAGCAGTTTACCAGGGTCCTACAATGAGCAGTTCTTC. The chain combines TRBV28 with TRBJ2-1; D is perhaps TRBD1 (5 bases). Looked up from germline, CDR1 is MDHEN and CDR2 is SYDVKM. Trimming took off 2 bases at V and 1 base at J, with 6 bases between the two ends. This CDR3 has 14 amino acids.

Only a few counts were recorded for this clone. V and J are TRBV2 and TRBJ2-1; D is ambiguous. This CDR3 contains 14 residues. V was shortened by 6 bases and J by 0 bases, with 9 bases between the two germline ends. The germline V gene encodes CDR1 SNHLY and CDR2 FYNNEI. CDR3 loop: CASSLIASYNEQFF. CDR3 nucleotide sequence: TGTGCCAGCAGCTTAATAGCCTCCTACAATGAGCAGTTCTTC. Combining the CDR3 with reference TRBV2 and TRBJ2-1 gives the whole variable domain EPEVTQTPSHQVTQMGQEVILRCVPISNHLYFYWYRQILGQKVEFLVSFYNNEISEKSEIFDDQFSVERPDGSNFTLKIRSTKLEDSAMYFCASSLIASYNEQFFGPGTRLTVL.

The chain joins TRBV28 to TRBJ1-3; 8 nucleotides line up with TRBD1. Trimming removed 7 bases from V and 0 bases from J; junction bases left unmatched: 8. This CDR3 is 16 amino acids long. Germline V gives CDR1 MDHEN, CDR2 SYDVKM. CDR3 nucleotides: TGTGCCAGCACTGAAAACAGGGGGGGCTCTGGAAACACCATATATTTT. Protein product: CASTENRGGSGNTIYF.

The chain has TRBV6-5 and TRBJ1-4; D not resolved. The length of the CDR3 is 16 residues. Trimming removed 0 bases from V and 7 bases from J, with 15 bases in between. The germline V gene has CDR1 MNHEY and CDR2 SVGAGI. The DNA of the CDR3 is TGTGCCAGCAGTTACTCCTCCCAGAGCCAGGTTGAAAAACTGTTTTTT. It translates to CASSYSSQSQVEKLFF.

This sequence joins TRBV5-4 and TRBJ2-7; D is possibly TRBD1 (6 bases). Trimming cost V 3 bases and J 5 bases, with 18 bases left between them. This CDR3 is 15 amino acids long. The V gene's germline CDR1 is SGHNT and CDR2 YYREEE (reference sequence). CDR3 sequence: CASSSPGQTSDEQYF. In DNA form, the CDR3 reads TGTGCCAGCAGCTCACCGGGACAAACAAGCGACGAGCAGTACTTC.

This clone was found a few times. This rearrangement joins TRBV25-1 to TRBJ2-7; D is undetermined. The CDR3 is 15 amino acids. V was shortened by 1 base and J by 2 bases, with 12 bases between the two germline ends. Germline loops: CDR1 MGHDK, CDR2 SYGVNS. This CDR3 reads CASSELQVGPYEQYF. Here the CDR3 DNA reads TGTGCCAGCAGTGAATTGCAGGTTGGGCCCTACGAGCAGTACTTC.

The chain links TRBV28 to TRBJ2-4, with 10 nucleotides matching TRBD1. This CDR3 contains 15 residues. With V trimmed by 1 base and J by 5 bases, 2 bases remained unmatched. CDR1 and CDR2 from the germline V gene are MDHEN and SYDVKM. The CDR3 spells CASSLLGTGENIQYF. DNA for the CDR3: TGTGCCAGCAGTTTATTAGGGACAGGGGAAAACATTCAGTACTTC.

The chain uses TRBV25-1 and TRBJ1-1; weak D call: TRBD1 (6 bases). The CDR3 covers 13 residues. Germline V CDR1 and CDR2: MGHDK, SYGVNS. V was shortened by 6 bases and J by 6 bases, with 14 bases between the two germline ends. The CDR3 reads CASSSRGKSEAFF. The CDR3 DNA follows: TGTGCCAGCAGCAGCAGGGGAAAGTCTGAAGCTTTCTTT.

This clone was found a few times. CDR3 nucleotide sequence: TGTGCCAGCACGGGGGTACGGAACACTGAAGCTTTCTTT. It yields the protein CASTGVRNTEAFF. The chain combines TRBV28 with TRBJ1-1, with a tentative D call TRBD1 (5 bases). In germline, CDR1 is MDHEN, CDR2 SYDVKM. The CDR3 length is 13 residues. Trimming stripped 7 bases from V and 1 base from J, with 10 bases between.

V is TRBV28 and J is TRBJ1-5; D is perhaps TRBD1 (5 bases). Germline V lookup: CDR1 MDHEN, CDR2 SYDVKM. This CDR3 has 16 residues. Trimming pared 4 bases from V and 1 base from J, leaving 14 bases between. CDR3 amino acids: CASSSRGGLSNQPQHF. In DNA, the CDR3 is TGTGCCAGCAGTTCCCGGGGGGGGTTGAGCAATCAGCCCCAGCATTTT.

The rearrangement joins TRBV27 to TRBJ2-2, with D perhaps matching TRBD1 (6 bases). Germline values: CDR1 MNHEY, CDR2 SMNVEV (reference sequence). This CDR3 has 16 amino acids. The V end lost 6 bases, the J end lost 3 bases, and 17 bases lay between the germline ends. The CDR3 DNA sequence: TGTGCCAGCAGAACCGGGCGGCAGGGGTACACCGGGGAGCTGTTTTTT. Encoded protein: CASRTGRQGYTGELFF.

The CDR3 here is CASRGTVRIAEKLFF. The CDR3 DNA follows: TGTGCCAGCCGCGGGACTGTCAGGATTGCTGAAAAACTGTTTTTT. The chain employs TRBV6-1 and TRBJ1-4; a weak D match, TRBD1 (5 bases). Germline-derived CDR1 and CDR2 are MNHNS and SASEGT. Trimming removed 8 bases at V and 7 bases at J, with 20 bases between. CDR3 length equals 15 residues.